Below, 23 T cell receptor beta chains from the same sample are listed, as sequenced in a study of shared clonotypes between healthy human individuals. This table comes from immunoSEQ multiplex PCR, and its TCRdb copy is limited to in-frame clones, with some not included. The sample contains around 88,000 clones, 65% to 70% of which appear only once. What was sequenced was memory CD8+ T cells sorted from blood. Indicated subset: CD45RO+ cells pooled with CCR7-negative TemRA cells. Receptor source: a man younger than 40 in good health.

This clone was seen only a few times. This chain joins TRBV11-2 and TRBJ2-7, with D perhaps TRBD2 (6 bases). The CDR3 consists of 13 residues. V was shortened by 1 base and J by 6 bases, with 10 bases between the two germline ends. Germline CDR1 is SGHAT and CDR2 is FQNNGV. DNA of the CDR3: TGTGCCAGCAGCTTAGCGGGGGTTGGCGAGCAGTACTTC. It encodes CASSLAGVGEQYF.

The V gene is TRBV28, the J gene TRBJ1-2; no reliable D call. The CDR3 is 12 amino acids. The germline V gene encodes CDR1 MDHEN and CDR2 SYDVKM. Between the trimmed V and J ends, which lost 11 bases and 3 bases, there was a span of 13 bases. This chain's CDR3 is CALGGNDYGYTF. The CDR3 DNA reads as TGTGCCCTGGGAGGCAATGACTATGGCTACACCTTC.

This chain links TRBV29-1 with TRBJ1-4, with TRBD1 matching over 7 bases. V trimming: 4 bases; J trimming: 6 bases; junction bases outside the gene matches: 2. The germline gives CDR1 SQVTM, CDR2 ANQGSEA. There are 12 residues in the CDR3. The CDR3 DNA sequence: TGCAGCGTTGCAGGGGGAGATGAAAAACTGTTTTTT. This sequence encodes CSVAGGDEKLFF.

As regards this clone: The sample holds other DNA sequences that translate to the same CDR3. The chain employs TRBV15 and TRBJ1-5, with D uncertain. Germline loops: CDR1 LNHNV, CDR2 YYDKDF (reference sequence). Trimming left V 0 bases short and J 0 bases short, with 6 bases between. The CDR3 runs 15 residues. CDR3 nucleotides: TGTGCCACCAGCAGAGATGTTGGTAGCAATCAGCCCCAGCATTTT. As protein: CATSRDVGSNQPQHF.

This clone has at least ten counts. The chain couples TRBV7-3 to TRBJ1-4; D gene unclear. The CDR3 runs to 15 residues. Germline values: CDR1 SGHTA, CDR2 FQGTGA. V was trimmed by 5 bases and J by 8 bases, leaving 18 bases between them. CDR3 DNA sequence: TGTGCCAGCAGCCCCTTCGGGGATCGGAAAGAAAAACTGTTTTTT. Translation gives CASSPFGDRKEKLFF. Based on the CDR3 plus reference TRBV7-3 and TRBJ1-4, the full variable domain is GAGVSQTPSNKVTEKGKYVELRCDPISGHTALYWYRQSLGQGPEFLIYFQGTGAADDSGLPNDRFFAVRPEGSVSTLKIQRTERGDSAVYLCASSPFGDRKEKLFFGSGTQLSVL.

This clone was detected once. The CDR3 spells CASSTDLLGYTF. DNA of the CDR3: TGTGCCAGCAGCACGGACCTTCTTGGCTACACCTTC. The rearrangement links TRBV5-4 to TRBJ1-2; D unresolved. The CDR3 is 12 residues long. CDR1 and CDR2 (germline): SGHNT, YYREEE (reference sequence). The germline V and J ends were trimmed by 4 bases and 7 bases, with 11 bases remaining between them.

A note on this clone: No conserved phenylalanine or tryptophan is present at the end of the CDR3, so a read error is the likely explanation. Because the CDR3's place on the DNA is in doubt, the DNA is left out and the CDR3 is given as listed by TCRdb. This chain links TRBV7-3 with TRBJ1-2. Germline V gives CDR1 SGHTA, CDR2 FQGTGA. Inclusive of both ends, the CDR3 amounts to 10 amino acids. CDR3 in amino acids: CASSLSQPFL.

The chain combines TRBV7-9 with TRBJ1-3, with D unclear. V lost 5 bases and J lost 2, with 4 bases in between. CDR3 length: 12 residues. Germline assignment: CDR1 SEHNR and CDR2 FQNEAQ (reference sequence). This CDR3 reads CASSPTGNTIYF. The CDR3 DNA reads as TGTGCCAGCAGCCCCACTGGAAACACCATATATTTT.

V usage is TRBV9 and J usage is TRBJ1-1, with TRBD1 as a possible D gene (6 bases). V lost 0 bases, J lost 1 base, and 16 bases lay in between. This CDR3 is 17 amino acids long. Germline assignment: CDR1 SGDLS and CDR2 YYNGEE. The CDR3 spells CASSVGLGGTGNTEAFF. CDR3 in DNA: TGTGCCAGCAGCGTAGGACTAGGGGGGACTGGGAACACTGAAGCTTTCTTT.

In its sample, this clone was seen once. The genes are TRBV28 and TRBJ2-7; D is unclear. The CDR3 loop spans 14 amino acids. The V gene lost 5 bases and the J gene lost 2 bases, with 13 bases spanning the gap. Germline CDR1 is MDHEN and CDR2 is SYDVKM. The CDR3 DNA sequence: TGTGCCAGCAGTCTCCGGGCCCTCACCTACGAGCAGTACTTC. Translated, it gives CASSLRALTYEQYF.

The V and J genes are TRBV29-1 and TRBJ2-6; a possible D gene is TRBD1 (6 bases). Germline V gene lookup returns CDR1 SQVTM and CDR2 ANQGSEA. This CDR3 spans 16 amino acids. Trimming pared 1 base from V and 0 bases from J, leaving 10 bases between. CDR3 sequence: CSVEATGSSGANVLTF. Here the CDR3 DNA reads TGCAGCGTTGAAGCCACAGGGTCCTCTGGGGCCAACGTCCTGACTTTC.

The J gene is TRBJ2-5, the V gene TRBV11-2, with 11 nucleotides matching TRBD2. The V segment lost 5 bases and the J segment 1 base; nucleotides outside the gene matches: 15. Germline V lookup: CDR1 SGHAT, CDR2 FQNNGV. This CDR3 region has 19 residues. CDR3 in amino acids: CASSRYSGRAPLGQETQYF. CDR3 sequence (DNA): TGTGCCAGCAGCCGGTATAGCGGGAGGGCCCCGTTGGGCCAAGAGACCCAGTACTTC.

CDR3 sequence reads: CASSLVTGGNTEAFF. CDR3 coding DNA: TGTGCCAGCAGCTTAGTGACAGGGGGGAACACTGAAGCTTTCTTT. The rearrangement uses TRBV11-2 and TRBJ1-1; TRBD1 matches at 9 bases. Germline trimming cut 1 base from V and 1 base from J; bases unmatched to any gene: 1. Germline values: CDR1 SGHAT, CDR2 FQNNGV. The CDR3 covers 15 residues.

There are a few counts of this clone. The chain couples TRBV20-1 to TRBJ2-7; D is uncertain. The V end was cut by 6 bases, the J end by 7 bases, with 10 bases between. Germline V gene lookup returns CDR1 DFQATT and CDR2 SNEGSKA (reference sequence). The CDR3 is made up of 10 amino acids. Here the CDR3 DNA reads TGCAGTGCCTCTCCTGGGGAGCAGTACTTC. It encodes CSASPGEQYF.

This clone appeared a single time. This chain links TRBV2 with TRBJ2-1, with 8 bases that match TRBD1. This CDR3 is built from 14 residues. Germline CDR1 and CDR2: SNHLY and FYNNEI. J was trimmed by 6 bases and V by 4 bases; bases with no gene match: 5. The CDR3 DNA reads TGTGCCAGCAGTGTTAGGCAGGGGGCCAATGAGCAGTTCTTC. Residues: CASSVRQGANEQFF.

In this sample, this clone turned up many times. The chain employs TRBV7-9 and TRBJ2-7, with unresolved D. Deletions cut 5 bases from V and 4 bases from J, with 9 bases between. From germline, CDR1 is SEHNR and CDR2 FQNEAQ (reference sequence). The CDR3 covers 12 residues. In DNA, the CDR3 is TGTGCCAGCAGCGTTGACGGATACGAGCAGTACTTC. It codes for CASSVDGYEQYF.

This clone was seen repeatedly, ten times or more. The chain recombines TRBV4-1 with TRBJ1-5, with D perhaps TRBD1 (5 bases). This CDR3 contains 15 residues. V was clipped by 0 bases and J by 10 bases, with 16 bases between them. Germline CDR1 is MGHRA and CDR2 is YSYEKL. The CDR3: CASSQDPGLREPQHF. In DNA, the CDR3 is TGCGCCAGCAGCCAAGATCCAGGGTTAAGGGAACCCCAGCATTTT.

Within the sample, this clone is medium-sized. At the DNA level, this CDR3 is encoded by other sequences in the same sample as well. The chain couples TRBV9 to TRBJ2-7, with TRBD2 matching 9 bases. This CDR3 has 14 residues. Per the germline V gene, CDR1 is SGDLS and CDR2 is YYNGEE. After removal of 0 bases from V and 7 bases from J, the junction contained 5 bases not matched to a gene. CDR3 in amino acids: CASSVEGLAGEQYF. CDR3 coding DNA: TGTGCCAGCAGCGTAGAGGGTCTAGCGGGGGAGCAGTACTTC. Full variable domain (rest looked up from reference TRBV9 and TRBJ2-7): DSGVTQTPKHLITATGQRVTLRCSPRSGDLSVYWYQQSLDQGLQFLIQYYNGEERAKGNILERFSAQQFPDLHSELNLSSLELGDSALYFCASSVEGLAGEQYFGPGTRLTVT.

V is TRBV13 and J is TRBJ2-7; weak D call: TRBD2 (6 bases). The CDR3 length is 19 residues. With 1 base removed from V and 0 bases from J, the gap between germline ends came to 22 bases. From germline, CDR1 is PRHDT and CDR2 FYEKMQ (reference sequence). The CDR3 protein is CASSLVLPFGGNSSYEQYF. The CDR3 region has the DNA TGTGCCAGCAGCTTAGTACTTCCGTTTGGGGGGAATAGCTCCTACGAGCAGTACTTC.

This chain joins TRBV28 and TRBJ1-5; D unresolved. The V end was cut by 3 bases, the J end by 4 bases, with 7 bases between. The CDR3 consists of 13 residues. Germline V CDR1 and CDR2: MDHEN, SYDVKM. The CDR3 DNA reads as TGTGCCAGCAGTTTTCTACGGAATCAGCCCCAGCATTTT. Translating gives CASSFLRNQPQHF.

This clone was observed a few times. The chain combines TRBV10-3 with TRBJ2-3; TRBD2 matches 8 bases. CDR1 ENHRY and CDR2 SYGVKD come from the germline V gene. The trim removed 0 bases at V and 2 bases at J, leaving 4 bases unmatched. CDR3 length: 16 amino acids. CDR3 amino acids: CAISESVLADTDTQYF. In DNA form, the CDR3 reads TGTGCCATCAGTGAGTCCGTACTAGCGGACACAGATACGCAGTATTTT.

This clone was seen many times. The V and J genes are TRBV28 and TRBJ2-7, with TRBD1 matching 8 bases. Germline CDR1 is MDHEN and CDR2 is SYDVKM. This CDR3 region has 13 residues. The ends lost 8 bases at V and 1 base at J; junction bases unmatched: 4. CDR3: CASRTGFSYEQYF. CDR3 DNA sequence: TGTGCCAGCCGGACAGGGTTTTCCTACGAGCAGTACTTC.

The chain carries TRBV5-8 and TRBJ1-2; TRBD1 matches at 7 bases. The germline gives CDR1 SGHTS, CDR2 YDEGEE. V was clipped by 2 bases and J by 3 bases; unmatched bases: 7. The CDR3 length is 15 residues. CDR3 amino acids: CASSLDRDIDYGYTF. CDR3 in DNA: TGTGCCAGCAGCTTAGACAGGGACATCGACTATGGCTACACCTTC.